A selection of T cell receptor beta chains follows, all from one sample in a study of T cells in Graves' hyperthyroidism and ophthalmopathy. MiXCR, run by TCRdb on the multiplex PCR reads, gives a single entry per CDR3 protein. The sample shows hundreds of thousands of distinct CDR3 sequences, about 14% of them seen only once. The sequencing sample was made of blood. The source is a woman aged 45 to 65 with Graves' ophthalmopathy. CDR3s include the opening cysteine and the closing phenylalanine or tryptophan. The D gene is left open where the match is weak. Clone sizes are given selectively: once, few, many, or a class where the clone is expanded.

NA	TRBV5-6	NA	TRBJ2-1	CASSPLGDNEPFF	TGTGCCAGCAGCCCCTTGGGAGATAATGAGCCGTTCTTC
NA	TRBV20-1	NA	TRBJ2-2	CSARDRQGGTGELFF	TGCAGTGCTAGAGATCGCCAGGGTGGGACCGGGGAGCTGTTTTTT
once	TRBV6-1	TRBD2	TRBJ2-3	CASSGVYRGSGADTQYF	TGTGCCAGCAGTGGAGTTTATCGCGGGAGTGGGGCAGATACGCAGTATTTT
many	TRBV27	TRBD2	TRBJ2-7	CASSLLAGRSYEQYF	TGTGCCAGCAGTTTACTAGCGGGGCGATCCTACGAGCAGTACTTC
NA	TRBV4-1	NA	TRBJ2-5	CASSQGFQILQETQYF	TGCGCCAGCAGCCAAGGCTTTCAGATCCTCCAAGAGACCCAGTACTTC
NA	TRBV7-3	TRBD2	TRBJ2-7	CASSLWPSGMYEQYF	TGTGCCAGCAGCTTATGGCCTAGCGGGATGTACGAGCAGTACTTC
many	TRBV12-3/TRBV12-4	NA	TRBJ2-5	CASSSVRVTQYF	TGTGCCAGCAGTTCTGTCCGAGTGACCCAGTACTTC
NA	TRBV10-3	TRBD1	TRBJ1-1	CAIKTGANTEAFF	TGTGCCATCAAGACAGGGGCGAACACTGAAGCTTTCTTT
few	TRBV24-1	NA	TRBJ2-3	CATSDPGTHSTDTQYF	TGTGCCACCAGTGACCCCGGGACTCACAGCACAGATACGCAGTATTTT
NA	TRBV4-2	TRBD1	TRBJ1-1	CASSQKTGGTEAFF	TGTGCCAGCAGCCAAAAGACAGGGGGAACTGAAGCTTTCTTT
NA	TRBV11-3	TRBD2	TRBJ2-5	CASSPSGSWETQYF	TGTGCCAGCAGCCCCAGCGGGAGTTGGGAGACCCAGTACTTC
NA	TRBV9	TRBD2	TRBJ2-1	CASSTGLAGEQFF	TGTGCCAGCAGCACGGGACTAGCGGGAGAGCAGTTCTTC
NA	TRBV5-8	TRBD1	TRBJ1-1	CASNPNRGPSEAFF	TGTGCCAGCAACCCTAACAGGGGGCCCTCTGAAGCTTTCTTT
many	TRBV18	NA	TRBJ2-7	CASASGVEQYF	TGTGCCAGTGCTTCTGGGGTGGAGCAGTACTTC
NA	TRBV12-3/TRBV12-4	NA	TRBJ2-3	CASRSTTTGTDTQYF	TGTGCCAGCAGATCGACTACCACGGGTACAGATACGCAGTATTTT
NA	TRBV6-1	NA	TRBJ1-4	CASSDVGAAPATNEKLFF	TGTGCCAGCAGTGACGTAGGGGCAGCCCCTGCAACTAATGAAAAACTGTTTTTT
few	TRBV29-1	NA	TRBJ1-2	CSVAGGYGYTF	TGCAGCGTTGCTGGCGGCTATGGCTACACCTTC
NA	TRBV28	NA	TRBJ1-2	CASSFPRNNYGYTF	TGTGCCAGCAGTTTCCCCAGGAATAACTATGGCTACACCTTC
many	TRBV2	NA	TRBJ1-5	CASSESRGQPQHF	TGTGCCAGCAGTGAATCCCGAGGTCAGCCCCAGCATTTT
few	TRBV5-5	TRBD1	TRBJ1-2	CASSLPLDRGYGYTF	TGTGCCAGCAGCTTGCCTCTGGACAGGGGGTATGGCTACACCTTC
few	TRBV30	TRBD1	TRBJ1-6	CAWSFTGGKGSPLHF	TGTGCCTGGAGCTTCACAGGGGGCAAAGGTTCACCCCTCCACTTT
many	TRBV2	NA	TRBJ2-7	CASSGLDYEQYF	TGTGCCAGCAGTGGCCTGGATTACGAGCAGTACTTC